Detailed here is one T cell receptor beta chain. This specimen belongs to a study of cytomegalovirus exposure and HLA in healthy donors. Germline V CDR1 and CDR2: KGHSH, LQKENI. Germline trimming cut 5 bases from V and 4 bases from J; bases unmatched to any gene: 9. The CDR3 length is 15 residues. PCR primers comprised 60 Vbeta and 13 Jbeta primers. Measured with immunoSEQ multiplex PCR; TCRdb has only the in-frame clones, and not every one. The sample consists of tens of thousands of clones, roughly four fifths of them appearing once. This clonotype was obtained from a man between 25 and 39 years old in good health and CMV-seronegative. The sample was PBMCs. The V gene is TRBV18, the J gene TRBJ1-1, with 8 bases identical to TRBD1. This CDR3 reads CASSTQGAKGTEAFF. In DNA, the CDR3 is TGTGCCAGCTCAACCCAGGGGGCAAAGGGCACTGAAGCTTTCTTT. Variable domain in full (rest from reference TRBV18 and TRBJ1-1): NAGVMQNPRHLVRRRGQEARLRCSPMKGHSHVYWYRQLPEEGLKFMVYLQKENIIDESGMPKERFSAEFPKEGPSILRIQQVVRGDSAAYFCASSTQGAKGTEAFFGQGTRLTVV.